These T cell receptor beta chains were read from a single sample in a study of T-cell memory formation after mild COVID-19. TCRdb reprocessed the 5' RACE reads via MiXCR and lists one record per CDR3 protein. The table includes some 100,000 distinct CDR3 sequences, around 10% detected once. Sequencing was done on a sample of PBMCs or a T cell subset sorted from them (not recorded which). These receptors were obtained from a young man who had mild COVID-19 (a few samples of this study predate the infection). Cell type and time point are not known. The CDR3 runs from the conserved cysteine through the conserved F or W. D genes are given only for firm matches. Size is omitted from some rows. Given values are once, few, many or a class for expanded clones.

clone_size j_call v_call d_call cdr3_aa cdr3_nt
NA TRBJ2-1 TRBV7-9 NA CASSSTSSALYNEQFF TGTGCCAGCAGCTCAACATCTAGCGCACTATACAATGAGCAGTTCTTC
few TRBJ1-1 TRBV5-6 NA CASSFTFTEAFF TGTGCCAGCAGCTTTACTTTCACTGAAGCTTTCTTT
few TRBJ2-7 TRBV4-3 NA CASSQESGRAYEQYF TGCGCCAGCAGCCAAGAGAGTGGCAGGGCCTACGAGCAGTACTTC
NA TRBJ2-7 TRBV4-3 NA CASSPERRAYEQYF TGCGCCAGCAGCCCCGAGAGACGGGCCTACGAGCAGTACTTC
NA TRBJ1-2 TRBV6-5 NA CASSLEGRHYGYTF TGTGCCAGCAGTTTGGAGGGGCGGCACTATGGCTACACCTTC
many TRBJ2-1 TRBV6-4 TRBD2 CASSDGTSGGPNEQFF TGTGCCAGCAGTGACGGGACTAGCGGGGGTCCCAATGAGCAGTTCTTC
few TRBJ1-4 TRBV9 TRBD1 CASSAYGTAGEKLFF TGTGCCAGCAGCGCGTACGGGACAGCTGGCGAAAAACTGTTTTTT
NA TRBJ2-1 TRBV6-5 TRBD2 CASRGGARNEQFF TGTGCCAGCCGCGGGGGGGCCCGGAATGAGCAGTTCTTC
NA TRBJ2-1 TRBV3-1 TRBD2 CASSQIAGGSLYNEQFF TGTGCCAGCAGCCAAATAGCGGGGGGCTCCCTCTACAATGAGCAGTTCTTC
NA TRBJ1-1 TRBV4-3 TRBD1 CASSQADRTNTEAFF TGCGCCAGCAGCCAAGCGGACAGGACGAACACTGAAGCTTTCTTT
NA TRBJ1-1 TRBV5-6 NA CASSFGMNTEAFF TGTGCCAGCAGCTTTGGGATGAACACTGAAGCTTTCTTT
NA TRBJ2-3 TRBV4-2 TRBD2 CASSRGLAGATTDTQYF TGTGCCAGCAGCCGCGGACTAGCGGGGGCGACCACGGATACGCAGTATTTT
many TRBJ2-3 TRBV6-4 NA CASSLTAGSTDTQYF TGTGCCAGCAGTCTGACGGCGGGGAGCACAGATACGCAGTATTTT
NA TRBJ2-1 TRBV4-3 NA CASSQELF TGCGCCAGCAGCCAAGAACTCTTC
NA TRBJ2-7 TRBV2 NA CASRDRLNYEQYF TGTGCCAGTAGAGACAGATTAAACTACGAGCAGTACTTC
NA TRBJ2-3 TRBV11-2 TRBD2 CASSFLAGAQDTQYF TGTGCCAGCAGCTTTCTAGCGGGGGCGCAAGATACGCAGTATTTT
NA TRBJ2-7 TRBV27 NA CASTPLGEGKDHEQYF TGTGCCAGCACCCCTTTGGGAGAGGGAAAGGATCACGAGCAGTACTTC
few TRBJ1-5 TRBV5-1 NA CAARWSCNQPQHF TGCGCCGCACGATGGAGTTGTAATCAGCCCCAGCATTTT
NA TRBJ2-5 TRBV24-1 NA CASSTRYQETQYF TGTGCCAGTTCGACGAGGTACCAAGAGACCCAGTACTTC
few TRBJ2-5 TRBV4-2 TRBD1 CASSQWRDREETQYF TGTGCCAGCAGCCAATGGCGGGACAGGGAGGAGACCCAGTACTTC
few TRBJ1-6 TRBV12-3/TRBV12-4 NA CASSLAGNSPLHF TGTGCCAGCAGTTTAGCAGGGAACTCACCCCTCCACTTT
NA TRBJ1-1 TRBV6-2/TRBV6-3 NA CASSNPAGDMNTEAFF TGTGCCAGCAGTAACCCGGCAGGGGATATGAACACTGAAGCTTTCTTT
NA TRBJ2-7 TRBV4-1 NA CASSQANSREQYF TGCGCCAGCAGCCAGGCAAATTCGCGGGAGCAGTACTTC
few TRBJ2-3 TRBV9 NA CASSVGASQADTQYF TGTGCCAGCAGCGTGGGGGCTTCTCAGGCAGATACGCAGTATTTT
NA TRBJ2-2 TRBV29-1 TRBD1 CSVTGQMNTGELFF TGCAGCGTTACGGGACAGATGAACACCGGGGAGCTGTTTTTT
few TRBJ2-2 TRBV5-1 NA CASSLMGVGRELFF TGCGCCAGCAGCTTGATGGGGGTCGGCCGGGAGCTGTTTTTT